These 30 T cell receptor beta chains originate from one sample sequenced in a study of blood T cell repertoires in COVID-19. Data came from immunoSEQ multiplex PCR; TCRdb stores just in-frame clones and leaves some out. The data hold some 200,000 clones, with around 81% observed a single time. The sample was PBMCs or T cells enriched from blood (not recorded which). The source of these receptors is a woman between 50 and 59 years old with acute COVID-19.

This clone was found a few times. The rearrangement joins TRBV6-2 or TRBV6-3 to TRBJ2-4; no clear D. CDR3 length: 16 residues. Trimming shortened V by 6 bases and J by 1 base, and 16 bases separated the two germline ends. Germline V gene data show CDR1 as MNHEY and CDR2 as SVGEGT. The DNA for the CDR3 is TGTGCCAGCAGCCGACTCGATCCTGCCGCCAAAAACATTCAGTACTTC. It is translated as CASSRLDPAAKNIQYF.

V and J are TRBV5-1 and TRBJ2-5; 10 positions agree with TRBD2. This CDR3 is built from 17 residues. Germline loops: CDR1 SGHRS, CDR2 YFSETQ. V was pared by 3 bases and J by 4 bases, with 12 bases of the junction left unmatched. This CDR3 is CASSYSPKREGGETQYF. In DNA, the CDR3 is TGCGCCAGCAGCTATTCCCCGAAGCGGGAGGGAGGAGAGACCCAGTACTTC.

The genes are TRBV10-2 and TRBJ1-4; 7 positions match TRBD1. CDR1 is WSHSY and CDR2 is SAAADI in the germline V gene. With 4 bases clipped from V and 5 bases from J, the junction kept 7 bases outside the gene matches. This CDR3 has 15 amino acids. CDR3 sequence: CASSGAGGRNEKLFF. The CDR3 DNA is TGCGCCAGCAGTGGGGCAGGGGGGCGGAATGAAAAACTGTTTTTT.

This clone has a handful of counts. The chain couples TRBV2 to TRBJ1-2, with D maybe TRBD1 (6 bases). The CDR3 consists of 13 residues. Trimming removed 1 base from V and 8 bases from J, with 11 bases in between. The V gene's germline CDR1 is SNHLY and CDR2 FYNNEI. This CDR3 reads CASSEDRVGGYTF. For the CDR3, the DNA is TGTGCCAGCAGTGAAGACAGGGTGGGCGGCTACACCTTC.

The V and J genes are TRBV7-2 and TRBJ2-1; 8 nucleotides line up with TRBD1. The V segment lost 8 bases and the J segment 3 bases; nucleotides outside the gene matches: 9. This CDR3 is built from 15 residues. CDR1 and CDR2 from the germline V gene are SGHTA and FQGNSA. CDR3 residues: CASFLRQGLYNEQFF. In DNA form, the CDR3 reads TGTGCCAGCTTCTTGAGACAGGGGCTCTACAATGAGCAGTTCTTC.

The V and J genes are TRBV7-2 and TRBJ2-3; 7 positions agree with TRBD1. Germline CDR1 reads SGHTA; CDR2 reads FQGNSA. The CDR3 is made up of 14 amino acids. With V trimmed by 3 bases and J by 3 bases, 3 bases remained unmatched. For the CDR3, the DNA is TGTGCCAGCAGCTTGGACAGGAGAACAGATACGCAGTATTTT. As protein: CASSLDRRTDTQYF.

Of note for this clone: The DNA is omitted, as the CDR3 cannot be located on it reliably, and the CDR3 follows TCRdb's listing. This chain connects TRBV21-1 to TRBJ2-1; the table's D call, TRBD2, has no DNA check behind it. TRBV21-1 constitutes a pseudogene. The CDR3 is made up of 17 amino acids, end residues included. This CDR3 reads CASSKVGSGSYYNEQFF.

This chain uses TRBV6-5 with TRBJ1-5; 10 nucleotides line up with TRBD1. The germline V gene has CDR1 MNHEY and CDR2 SVGAGI. The CDR3 loop spans 14 amino acids. The trim removed 6 bases at V and 4 bases at J, leaving 3 bases unmatched. The CDR3 loop reads CASSRGQGNQPQHF. The CDR3 DNA follows: TGTGCCAGCAGCCGGGGACAGGGGAATCAGCCCCAGCATTTT.

The chain employs TRBV27 and TRBJ2-7; tentative D call: TRBD1 (6 bases). The CDR3 is made up of 15 amino acids. Per germline, CDR1 MNHEY and CDR2 SMNVEV (reference sequence). Trimming pared 4 bases from V and 3 bases from J, leaving 16 bases between. The CDR3 DNA reads TGTGCCAGCAGTTCGTACCCGACAGGTTACTACGAGCAGTACTTC. It encodes CASSSYPTGYYEQYF.

The chain is built from TRBV10-3 and TRBJ2-3, with TRBD2 identical over 10 bases. The CDR3 runs to 22 residues. Germline loops: CDR1 ENHRY, CDR2 SYGVKD. The junction had 23 bases not matched to a gene; V was cut back by 4 bases and J by 1 base. CDR3 residues: CAISVRGGTQLAGVSGTDTQYF. CDR3 in DNA: TGTGCCATCAGTGTTCGCGGGGGTACCCAGCTAGCGGGAGTTTCTGGCACAGATACGCAGTATTTT.

This chain connects TRBV10-3 to TRBJ2-3; 8 nucleotides match TRBD2. The CDR3 has 12 residues. The V gene's germline CDR1 is ENHRY and CDR2 SYGVKD. Trimming at V came to 8 bases and at J to 4 bases, leaving 2 bases not matched to a gene. The CDR3 region has the DNA TGTGCCATCGGGGGACTAGCAGATACGCAGTATTTT. It encodes CAIGGLADTQYF.

The chain links TRBV9 to TRBJ2-3; 11 nucleotides match TRBD2. V shed 2 bases, J shed 4 bases, and the junction held 3 bases outside the gene matches. Per the germline V gene, CDR1 is SGDLS and CDR2 is YYNGEE. The CDR3 length is 15 residues. CDR3 sequence: CASSVSGRAADTQYF. The CDR3 bases are TGTGCCAGCAGCGTTAGCGGGAGGGCCGCAGATACGCAGTATTTT.

The V gene is TRBV27, the J gene TRBJ1-4; possibly TRBD1 for D (6 bases). The CDR3 is 16 residues long. Looked up from germline, CDR1 is MNHEY and CDR2 is SMNVEV (reference sequence). V shed 1 base and J shed 4 bases, with 13 bases lying between them. This CDR3 reads CASSLLGPGVNEKLFF. CDR3 nucleotide sequence: TGTGCCAGCAGTTTATTAGGCCCAGGGGTTAATGAAAAACTGTTTTTT.

The chain links TRBV25-1 to TRBJ1-5; D uncertain. V shed 5 bases and J shed 3 bases, with 11 bases lying between them. Germline values: CDR1 MGHDK, CDR2 SYGVNS. This CDR3 is built from 14 residues. The DNA for the CDR3 is TGTGCCAGCAGTCACCCCGGGTTCAATCAGCCCCAGCATTTT. As protein: CASSHPGFNQPQHF.

This clone was seen once. The genes are TRBV25-1 and TRBJ2-1; 8 nucleotides agree with TRBD1. With 3 bases clipped from V and 0 bases from J, the junction kept 10 bases outside the gene matches. CDR1 MGHDK and CDR2 SYGVNS come from the germline V gene. The CDR3 is 18 amino acids. The CDR3: CASSDLWGQASSYNEQFF. The CDR3 DNA reads as TGTGCCAGCAGTGACCTGTGGGGACAGGCCAGCTCCTACAATGAGCAGTTCTTC.

The rearrangement uses TRBV7-9 and TRBJ2-1, with D hard to call. The CDR3 extends over 12 amino acids. Trimming took 4 bases from V and 9 from J, leaving 10 bases between them. The germline V gene encodes CDR1 SEHNR and CDR2 FQNEAQ (reference sequence). The CDR3, as DNA: TGTGCCAGCAGCTCTCTATCTCCTGAGCAGTTCTTC. It specifies CASSSLSPEQFF.

CDR3 residues: CASSLGTEGSPSSGLQYF. The CDR3 DNA is TGTGCCAGCAGCCTAGGGACGGAGGGAAGTCCCTCTAGCGGTCTGCAGTATTTT. This chain uses TRBV4-2 with TRBJ2-3; 7 bases agree with TRBD2. Unmatched junction bases numbered 24, after V lost 4 bases and J lost 11 bases. Germline assignment: CDR1 LGHNA and CDR2 YNFKEQ. CDR3 length: 18 residues.

This chain links TRBV5-1 with TRBJ1-5; TRBD1 matches at 9 bases. Looked up from germline, CDR1 is SGHRS and CDR2 is YFSETQ. V dropped 4 bases and J dropped 4; count of bases not matched to a gene: 6. The CDR3 extends over 15 amino acids. The CDR3 bases are TGCGCCAGCAGCCCAATGACAGGGGGGAATCAGCCCCAGCATTTT. The encoded protein is CASSPMTGGNQPQHF. Full variable domain (remainder filled in from reference TRBV5-1 and TRBJ1-5): KAGVTQTPRYLIKTRGQQVTLSCSPISGHRSVSWYQQTPGQGLQFLFEYFSETQRNKGNFPGRFSGRQFSNSRSEMNVSTLELGDSALYLCASSPMTGGNQPQHFGDGTRLSIL.

The CDR3 coding sequence is TGTGCCAGCTCACCACTAGGACTAGCGGCAAACGAGCAGTACTTC. Protein product: CASSPLGLAANEQYF. J is TRBJ2-7 and V is TRBV18, with 10 nucleotides matching TRBD2. With V trimmed by 1 base and J by 5 bases, 5 bases remained unmatched. Germline lookup yields CDR1 KGHSH and CDR2 LQKENI. This CDR3 has 15 amino acids.

Written as DNA, the CDR3 is TGTGCCAGCAGCCCGGACAGGACCATCATGAACACTGAAGCTTTCTTT. It encodes CASSPDRTIMNTEAFF. The chain carries TRBV7-9 and TRBJ1-1; the match to TRBD1 covers 7 bases. Germline CDR1 reads SEHNR; CDR2 reads FQNEAQ (reference sequence). The CDR3 is made up of 16 amino acids. The trim removed 5 bases at V and 0 bases at J, leaving 9 bases unmatched.

The chain has TRBV3-1 (or the pseudogene TRBV3-2) and TRBJ2-2, with 8 nucleotides matching TRBD2. The V segment lost 4 bases and the J segment 5 bases; nucleotides outside the gene matches: 6. This CDR3 is 15 amino acids long. CDR1 is LGHDT, CDR2 YNNKEL, per germline (reference sequence). The CDR3 DNA is TGTGCCAGCAGCCCTACTAGCGGAAAGACCGGGGAGCTGTTTTTT. Protein product: CASSPTSGKTGELFF.

This clone was recorded a few times. V gene TRBV11-2 combines with J gene TRBJ2-7; D might be TRBD2 (6 bases). V lost 2 bases to trimming and J lost 5 bases, with 19 bases between them. Germline loops: CDR1 SGHAT, CDR2 FQNNGV. The length of the CDR3 is 16 residues. The CDR3 nucleotides are TGTGCCAGCAGCTTAATGTTCGGGCAGGGAGGAGACGAGCAGTACTTC. Translation: CASSLMFGQGGDEQYF.

For the CDR3, the DNA is TGTGCCAGCAGAGCCCCGGGACAGGGTTATGGCTACACCTTC. Protein: CASRAPGQGYGYTF. The V call is TRBV28, the J call TRBJ1-2; 9 nucleotides align to TRBD1. The CDR3 is 14 amino acids. Germline-derived CDR1 and CDR2 are MDHEN and SYDVKM. The V gene end was trimmed by 6 bases and the J gene end by 5 bases; junction bases not matched to a gene: 7.

Concerning this clone: Different DNA sequences within this sample yield the same CDR3. The chain carries TRBV7-2 and TRBJ2-7; TRBD1 might be the D (6 bases). This CDR3 spans 14 amino acids. The germline gives CDR1 SGHTA, CDR2 FQGNSA. Trimming stripped 5 bases from V and 0 bases from J, with 11 bases between. CDR3 coding DNA: TGTGCCAGCAGCCGCGACAGGAGCTCCTACGAGCAGTACTTC. Its translation is CASSRDRSSYEQYF.

The chain recombines TRBV12-3 or TRBV12-4 with TRBJ1-5, with no clear D. The length of the CDR3 is 13 residues. Trimming stripped 6 bases from V and 1 base from J, with 7 bases between. CDR3 coding DNA: TGTGCCAGCAGACAACAGAGCAATCAGCCCCAGCATTTT. Amino acid sequence: CASRQQSNQPQHF.

The chain joins TRBV18 to TRBJ2-3, with 7 bases identical to TRBD1. This CDR3 is built from 18 residues. V was clipped by 3 bases and J by 2 bases; unmatched bases: 14. Germline lookup yields CDR1 KGHSH and CDR2 LQKENI. This CDR3 is CASSPSAVGQRYTDTQYF. The CDR3 DNA sequence: TGTGCCAGCTCACCCTCCGCAGTGGGACAGAGATACACAGATACGCAGTATTTT.

This clone was detected only once. The V gene is TRBV6-2 or TRBV6-3, the J gene TRBJ2-2; 9 bases fit TRBD1. Germline values: CDR1 MNHEY, CDR2 SVGEGT. The junction had 9 bases not matched to a gene; V was cut back by 6 bases and J by 1 base. This CDR3 region has 17 residues. The CDR3 reads CASSPTPGQGNTGELFF. For the CDR3, the DNA is TGTGCCAGCAGCCCAACCCCGGGACAGGGGAACACCGGGGAGCTGTTTTTT.

J is TRBJ1-2 and V is TRBV15, with a possible D match to TRBD1 (6 bases). CDR1 and CDR2 (germline): LNHNV, YYDKDF (reference sequence). V was shortened by 1 base and J by 8 bases, with 11 bases between the two germline ends. The CDR3 spans 13 residues. Here the CDR3 reads CATSRAGVSGYTF. The CDR3, as DNA: TGTGCCACCAGCAGAGCAGGGGTAAGCGGCTACACCTTC. Variable domain in full (rest from reference TRBV15 and TRBJ1-2): DAMVIQNPRYQVTQFGKPVTLSCSQTLNHNVMYWYQQKSSQAPKLLFHYYDKDFNNEADTPDNFQSRRPNTSFCFLDIRSPGLGDTAMYLCATSRAGVSGYTFGSGTRLTVV.

To note about this clone: Other DNA sequences in this specimen translate into the identical CDR3. The V call is TRBV11-2, the J call TRBJ2-2; the D is unclear. The CDR3 extends over 13 amino acids. Germline V gene sequence: CDR1 SGHAT, CDR2 FQNNGV. V was trimmed by 3 bases and J by 2 bases, leaving 4 bases between them. CDR3 region: CASSFSNTGELFF. The CDR3 DNA is TGTGCCAGCAGCTTCAGTAACACCGGGGAGCTGTTTTTT.

This clone was seen repeatedly, ten times or more. The V call is TRBV28, the J call TRBJ2-5, with TRBD1 matching over 7 bases. The germline V gene encodes CDR1 MDHEN and CDR2 SYDVKM. V gave up 5 bases and J gave up 3 bases; unmatched junction bases: 3. The CDR3 has 13 residues. The CDR3 sequence is CASSHGTEETQYF. In nucleotides, the CDR3 is TGTGCCAGCAGTCATGGGACAGAAGAGACCCAGTACTTC.